Detailed here is one T cell receptor (beta chain). The antigen is not known. Repertoires were generated with immunoSEQ multiplex PCR, while TCRdb's copy carries only in-frame clones and drops some. This sample has tens of thousands of clones, with around 87% found just once. From germline, CDR1 is SGHAT and CDR2 FQNNGV. Trimming shortened V by 3 bases and J by 1 base, and 3 bases separated the two germline ends. The CDR3 has 13 residues. The sample originates from a study of radiotherapy plus CTLA-4 blockade in lung cancer. Study-wide points: Once radiotherapy plus ipilimumab had been given, TCR clones derived from tumor expanded in blood. Reports state that early shifts in blood T cell clones, with interferon-beta, best predicted response.

The sample here was peripheral blood, taken from a patient treated with radiotherapy plus ipilimumab. This sequence originates from a human donor with non-small cell lung cancer that progressed on radiotherapy plus ipilimumab. The chain joins TRBV11-2 to TRBJ2-2; D gene unclear. For the CDR3, the DNA is TGTGCCAGCAGCTTTAAGAACACCGGGGAGCTGTTTTTT. This sequence encodes CASSFKNTGELFF.